The rows below give T cell receptor beta chains drawn from one sample of a study of blood T cell repertoires in COVID-19. Using immunoSEQ multiplex PCR, the repertoire was profiled, and TCRdb retains in-frame clones only, with some absent. The sample includes some 140,000 clones, around 86% of them seen just once. Sequenced: peripheral blood. Receptors originate from a woman aged 55-75 years with active or convalescent COVID-19. Both conserved end residues are part of each CDR3. Each record gives: J gene, V gene, clone size, CDR3 protein. Size is omitted from some rows. Given values are once, few, many or a class for expanded clones.

j_gene: TRBJ2-5
v_gene: TRBV7-6
abundance: few
CDR3aa: CASSLGLAGEEETQYF

j_gene: TRBJ1-2
v_gene: TRBV2
abundance: .
CDR3aa: CASSVRDWRGYTF

j_gene: TRBJ2-1
v_gene: TRBV7-9
abundance: .
CDR3aa: CASSLIGTLATNEQFF

j_gene: TRBJ1-2
v_gene: TRBV5-5
abundance: .
CDR3aa: CASSLFSQGNYGYTF

j_gene: TRBJ1-1
v_gene: TRBV5-6
abundance: once
CDR3aa: CASSPGTGWEGTEAFF

j_gene: TRBJ1-6
v_gene: TRBV28
abundance: few
CDR3aa: CASSLSQGEGNSPLHF

j_gene: TRBJ2-7
v_gene: TRBV5-6
abundance: medium-sized
CDR3aa: CASSSTPSYEQYF

j_gene: TRBJ2-7
v_gene: TRBV7-8
abundance: .
CDR3aa: CASSLASGPYEQYF

j_gene: TRBJ1-3
v_gene: TRBV30
abundance: .
CDR3aa: CAWSLGENTIYF

j_gene: TRBJ2-2
v_gene: TRBV5-6
abundance: few
CDR3aa: CASKRRTGELFF

j_gene: TRBJ1-3
v_gene: TRBV28
abundance: .
CDR3aa: CASSSRTGLDNTIYF

j_gene: TRBJ1-2
v_gene: TRBV3-1/TRBV3-2
abundance: .
CDR3aa: CASSQDQSNYGYTF

j_gene: TRBJ2-7
v_gene: TRBV5-8
abundance: .
CDR3aa: CASSLSRVVQYF

j_gene: TRBJ1-1
v_gene: TRBV6-2/TRBV6-3
abundance: once
CDR3aa: CASSYGQGWNTEAFF

j_gene: TRBJ1-2
v_gene: TRBV28
abundance: .
CDR3aa: CASSSSGTSLLYGYTF

j_gene: TRBJ2-7
v_gene: TRBV4-1
abundance: .
CDR3aa: CASSPKAGVEQYF

j_gene: TRBJ1-2
v_gene: TRBV2
abundance: .
CDR3aa: CASSENRDQGGYTF

j_gene: TRBJ1-5
v_gene: TRBV19
abundance: .
CDR3aa: CASSKVGGQGNQPQHF

j_gene: TRBJ1-5
v_gene: TRBV19
abundance: .
CDR3aa: CASSQGRNQPQHF

j_gene: TRBJ2-5
v_gene: TRBV19
abundance: once
CDR3aa: CASSMGRANGQGNQETQYF

j_gene: TRBJ2-3
v_gene: TRBV19
abundance: many
CDR3aa: CASTDRGQGDTQYF

j_gene: TRBJ2-2
v_gene: TRBV30
abundance: once
CDR3aa: CAWSVRRTGAQDNTGELFF

j_gene: TRBJ1-5
v_gene: TRBV19
abundance: .
CDR3aa: CASSDRGNSNQPQHF

j_gene: TRBJ1-3
v_gene: TRBV18
abundance: once
CDR3aa: CASSPESSGNTIYF

j_gene: TRBJ2-2
v_gene: TRBV5-6
abundance: .
CDR3aa: CASSLSYTGELFF

j_gene: TRBJ1-1
v_gene: TRBV19
abundance: .
CDR3aa: CASSLTGGDTEAFF

j_gene: TRBJ1-2
v_gene: TRBV2
abundance: .
CDR3aa: CASSVVDRGHGYTF

j_gene: TRBJ1-2
v_gene: TRBV18
abundance: few
CDR3aa: CASSPVEGATYGYTF

j_gene: TRBJ2-3
v_gene: TRBV6-4
abundance: .
CDR3aa: CASSIAGGPGTDTQYF

j_gene: TRBJ2-5
v_gene: TRBV6-1
abundance: once
CDR3aa: CASSEVRETQYF

j_gene: TRBJ1-3
v_gene: TRBV11-2
abundance: .
CDR3aa: CASSLEQVSGNTIYF

j_gene: TRBJ1-3
v_gene: TRBV19
abundance: few
CDR3aa: CASSGQGDSGNTIYF

j_gene: TRBJ1-4
v_gene: TRBV28
abundance: .
CDR3aa: CASSFLFVYRTGSGEKLFF

j_gene: TRBJ2-1
v_gene: TRBV6-5
abundance: .
CDR3aa: CASTTDKFTYNEQFF

j_gene: TRBJ2-1
v_gene: TRBV7-9
abundance: .
CDR3aa: CASSPGWGDEQFF

j_gene: TRBJ1-4
v_gene: TRBV4-3
abundance: .
CDR3aa: CASSLQVNEKLFF

j_gene: TRBJ1-4
v_gene: TRBV11-2
abundance: .
CDR3aa: CASSLQGQGEKLFF

j_gene: TRBJ2-7
v_gene: TRBV4-3
abundance: .
CDR3aa: CASSQELISGVYEQYF

j_gene: TRBJ2-2
v_gene: TRBV30
abundance: few
CDR3aa: CAWKGQYTGELFF

j_gene: TRBJ2-2
v_gene: TRBV28
abundance: few
CDR3aa: CASSAPGLNTGELFF

j_gene: TRBJ1-3
v_gene: TRBV6-6
abundance: few
CDR3aa: CASSSGGSIAGNTIYF

j_gene: TRBJ1-6
v_gene: TRBV4-3
abundance: .
CDR3aa: CASSQAYGTDNSPLHF

j_gene: TRBJ1-6
v_gene: TRBV10-3
abundance: .
CDR3aa: CASRTGYDSPLHF

j_gene: TRBJ1-6
v_gene: TRBV28
abundance: .
CDR3aa: CASRGDSDNSPLHF

j_gene: TRBJ1-1
v_gene: TRBV4-3
abundance: .
CDR3aa: CASSQGRQGGTEAFF

j_gene: TRBJ1-1
v_gene: TRBV3-1/TRBV3-2
abundance: .
CDR3aa: CASSRHTGTASNTEAFF